Presented here are 27 T cell receptor beta chains from one specimen sequenced in a study of human T cells and chemical hapten exposure. Unfractionated whole blood was the source from which total RNA was extracted. TCRdb used MiXCR to reprocess the 5' RACE reads, holding one entry per CDR3 protein. The sample lists approximately 80,000 distinct CDR3 sequences, around 15% occurring once. The receptor set was obtained from a female donor in good health.

This chain links TRBV20-1 with TRBJ1-4; the match to TRBD1 covers 7 bases. With V trimmed by 1 base and J by 3 bases, 8 bases remained unmatched. This CDR3 has 16 amino acids. The germline V gene encodes CDR1 DFQATT and CDR2 SNEGSKA (reference sequence). Written as DNA, the CDR3 is TGCAGTGCTAGAGTTGTTGCAGGGGGGGCTAATGAAAAACTGTTTTTT. It encodes CSARVVAGGANEKLFF.

This clonotype was counted a few times. The V gene is TRBV7-2, the J gene TRBJ1-2; D uncertain. The germline CDR1 and CDR2 sequences are SGHTA and FQGNSA. The CDR3 has 11 residues. V shed 1 base and J shed 8 bases, with 5 bases lying between them. This chain's CDR3 is CASSLVRGYTF. The DNA of the CDR3 is TGTGCCAGCAGCTTAGTAAGGGGCTACACCTTC. Variable domain in full (rest from reference TRBV7-2 and TRBJ1-2): GAGVSQSPSNKVTEKGKDVELRCDPISGHTALYWYRQSLGQGLEFLIYFQGNSAPDKSGLPSDRFSAERTGGSVSTLTIQRTQQEDSAVYLCASSLVRGYTFGSGTRLTVV.

The J gene is TRBJ1-1, the V gene TRBV20-1, with 9 bases that match TRBD1. Germline V gene sequence: CDR1 DFQATT, CDR2 SNEGSKA (reference sequence). The J segment lost 5 bases and the V segment lost 4 bases, leaving 8 bases of the junction unmatched. The CDR3 sequence is 14 residues long. The CDR3 bases are TGCAGTGCTACCCATGGACAGGGGATAACTGAAGCTTTCTTT. This codes for CSATHGQGITEAFF.

The rearrangement joins TRBV6-5 to TRBJ1-1; no clear D gene. The CDR3 consists of 14 residues. V was shortened by 2 bases and J by 3 bases, with 10 bases between the two germline ends. Looked up from germline, CDR1 is MNHEY and CDR2 is SVGAGI. The CDR3 region has the DNA TGTGCCAGCAGTTACGAGGAGGGATACACTGAAGCTTTCTTT. This encodes CASSYEEGYTEAFF.

In this sample, this clonotype turned up many times. The chain recombines TRBV7-9 with TRBJ2-7; 8 nucleotides align to TRBD2. Germline CDR1 is SEHNR and CDR2 is FQNEAQ (reference sequence). J was trimmed by 3 bases and V by 5 bases; bases with no gene match: 6. This CDR3 is built from 14 residues. This CDR3 is CASSPPSGSYEQYF. For the CDR3, the DNA is TGTGCCAGCAGCCCCCCGAGCGGGAGCTACGAGCAGTACTTC.

This clonotype was detected a few times. This chain uses TRBV15 with TRBJ2-5; D might be TRBD2 (5 bases). The V gene's germline CDR1 is LNHNV and CDR2 YYDKDF (reference sequence). The V gene lost 3 bases and the J gene lost 1 base, with 12 bases spanning the gap. CDR3 length: 15 residues. The CDR3 nucleotides read TGTGCCACCAGCAGCACGGGATCCTTCCAAGAGACCCAGTACTTC. Residues: CATSSTGSFQETQYF.

This clonotype came up many times. The rearrangement joins TRBV10-3 to TRBJ2-3; a possible D gene is TRBD1 (6 bases). Germline loops: CDR1 ENHRY, CDR2 SYGVKD. This CDR3 has 15 residues. Trimming left V 5 bases short and J 2 bases short, with 14 bases between. The CDR3 DNA sequence: TGTGCCATCAGTCTAACAGGGTCGTACACAGATACGCAGTATTTT. It yields the protein CAISLTGSYTDTQYF.

There are a few counts of this clonotype. The rearrangement links TRBV29-1 to TRBJ2-1; TRBD2 is a possible D gene (6 bases). CDR1 and CDR2 from the germline V gene are SQVTM and ANQGSEA. V lost 6 bases and J lost 0, with 9 bases in between. This CDR3 region has 13 residues. The CDR3: CSVRGSSYNEQFF. The DNA for the CDR3 is TGCAGCGTCCGGGGGAGCTCCTACAATGAGCAGTTCTTC.

The chain couples TRBV14 to TRBJ2-7; the D is unclear. The CDR3 spans 15 residues. In germline, CDR1 is SGHDN, CDR2 FVKESK. Trimming shortened V by 4 bases and J by 3 bases, and 16 bases separated the two germline ends. CDR3 DNA: TGTGCCAGCAGCCGCCAACGAAGTACCTTCTACGAGCAGTACTTC. Amino acid sequence: CASSRQRSTFYEQYF.

This clonotype was detected a few times. The V gene is TRBV13, the J gene TRBJ2-3, with 8 nucleotides matching TRBD2. With V trimmed by 1 base and J by 6 bases, 12 bases remained unmatched. The length of the CDR3 is 17 residues. The germline V gene encodes CDR1 PRHDT and CDR2 FYEKMQ (reference sequence). CDR3 residues: CASSLETAGGPWDTQYF. The CDR3 DNA sequence: TGTGCCAGCAGCTTAGAAACGGCGGGGGGCCCTTGGGATACGCAGTATTTT. The entire variable domain, with the rest obtained from reference TRBV13 and TRBJ2-3, is as follows: AAGVIQSPRHLIKEKRETATLKCYPIPRHDTVYWYQQGPGQDPQFLISFYEKMQSDKGSIPDRFSAQQFSDYHSELNMSSLELGDSALYFCASSLETAGGPWDTQYFGPGTRLTVL.

The CDR3 loop is CASSANLNTEAFF. The CDR3 coding sequence is TGCGCCAGCAGTGCTAACCTGAACACTGAAGCTTTCTTT. The V gene is TRBV4-3, the J gene TRBJ1-1; D unclear. The V end was cut by 6 bases, the J end by 0 bases, with 8 bases between. This CDR3 contains 13 residues. The V gene's germline CDR1 is LGHNA and CDR2 YSLEER.

This clonotype occurred many times. The J gene is TRBJ2-5, the V gene TRBV3-1; maybe TRBD1 (6 bases). The CDR3 spans 13 residues. Trimming shortened V by 3 bases and J by 2 bases, and 7 bases separated the two germline ends. Germline V CDR1 and CDR2: LGHDT, YNNKEL (reference sequence). The CDR3: CASSHQGQETQYF. DNA for the CDR3: TGTGCCAGCAGCCACCAGGGGCAAGAGACCCAGTACTTC.

In this sample, this clonotype turned up a few times. This chain uses TRBV6-6 with TRBJ2-3, with 16 bases fitting TRBD2. V lost 6 bases to trimming and J lost 4 bases; unmatched junction nucleotides: 10. This CDR3 contains 18 residues. Germline V gives CDR1 MNHNY, CDR2 SVGAGI (reference sequence). CDR3 bases: TGTGCCAGCAGCATGGGACTAGCGGGAGGGCCAGTCCCAGATACGCAGTATTTT. It encodes CASSMGLAGGPVPDTQYF.

This chain joins TRBV12-3 or TRBV12-4 and TRBJ1-3, with D uncertain. The CDR3 consists of 13 residues. The V end lost 8 bases, the J end lost 0 bases, and 8 bases lay between the germline ends. The CDR3 here is CASGSSSGNTIYF. The CDR3 DNA reads as TGTGCCAGCGGCTCCAGCTCTGGAAACACCATATATTTT.

The chain carries TRBV14 and TRBJ2-1; 10 bases map to TRBD2. CDR1 SGHDN and CDR2 FVKESK come from the germline V gene. J was trimmed by 13 bases and V by 1 base; bases with no gene match: 4. CDR3 length: 13 amino acids. As DNA, the CDR3 is TGTGCCAGCAGCCAAGGGACTAGCGGATCCCAGTTCTTC. It codes for CASSQGTSGSQFF.

The chain recombines TRBV29-1 with TRBJ2-1; 8 nucleotides agree with TRBD1. The CDR3 spans 14 residues. V shed 5 bases and J 6 bases; nucleotides not matched to a gene: 9. The germline V gene has CDR1 SQVTM and CDR2 ANQGSEA. CDR3 loop: CSVIIEQGGNEQFF. In DNA form, the CDR3 reads TGCAGCGTTATAATCGAACAGGGGGGCAATGAGCAGTTCTTC.

The rearrangement links TRBV7-2 to TRBJ1-5, with 12 bases lining up with TRBD1. V dropped 3 bases and J dropped 6; count of bases not matched to a gene: 3. The CDR3 is 15 amino acids. CDR1 is SGHTA, CDR2 FQGNSA, per germline. The CDR3 is CASSFRDRGPQPQHF. Written as DNA, the CDR3 is TGTGCCAGCAGCTTCCGGGACAGGGGGCCTCAGCCCCAGCATTTT.

There are a few counts of this clonotype. This sequence joins TRBV29-1 and TRBJ1-1; TRBD1 is a possible D gene (5 bases). The germline V and J ends were trimmed by 7 bases and 0 bases, with 12 bases remaining between them. The CDR3 extends over 13 amino acids. CDR1 SQVTM and CDR2 ANQGSEA come from the germline V gene. The CDR3: CSATRAMNTEAFF. The CDR3, as DNA: TGCAGCGCAACCAGGGCTATGAACACTGAAGCTTTCTTT.

This clonotype was detected only a few times. The rearrangement links TRBV5-1 to TRBJ2-5, with D hard to call. From germline, CDR1 is SGHRS and CDR2 YFSETQ. Trimming stripped 4 bases from V and 2 bases from J, with 6 bases between. This CDR3 has 12 amino acids. The CDR3 nucleotides are TGCGCCAGCAGCCAGCCTCAAGAGACCCAGTACTTC. Amino acid sequence: CASSQPQETQYF.

The sample holds a few counts of this clonotype. V and J are TRBV6-5 and TRBJ2-7; D may match TRBD1 or TRBD2 (5 bases each). Germline V gene lookup returns CDR1 MNHEY and CDR2 SVGAGI. The V and J ends lost 6 bases and 0 bases respectively, with 15 bases between them. The CDR3 extends over 15 amino acids. The CDR3 region has the DNA TGTGCCAGCAGCCCCGTAAGGGACCGCTCCTACGAGCAGTACTTC. It is translated as CASSPVRDRSYEQYF.

In its sample, this clonotype was seen a few times. This chain uses TRBV27 with TRBJ2-6, with D unresolved. Germline V gene sequence: CDR1 MNHEY, CDR2 SMNVEV (reference sequence). The V end lost 3 bases, the J end lost 2 bases, and 8 bases lay between the germline ends. The CDR3 has 15 residues. The CDR3 nucleotides read TGTGCCAGCAGTTTGGGTTGGGCTGGGGCCAACGTCCTGACTTTC. Amino acid sequence: CASSLGWAGANVLTF. The full variable domain, completed using reference TRBV27 and TRBJ2-6, is EAQVTQNPRYLITVTGKKLTVTCSQNMNHEYMSWYRQDPGLGLRQIYYSMNVEVTDKGDVPEGYKVSRKEKRNFPLILESPSPNQTSLYFCASSLGWAGANVLTFGAGSRLTVL.

This clonotype was found once. V is TRBV27 and J is TRBJ2-6; weak D call: TRBD1 (6 bases). This CDR3 spans 19 amino acids. The germline V gene has CDR1 MNHEY and CDR2 SMNVEV (reference sequence). V gave up 1 base and J gave up 0 bases, with 16 bases separating them. The CDR3 protein is CASSLLRTAKGSGANVLTF. In nucleotides, the CDR3 is TGTGCCAGCAGTTTATTAAGGACAGCGAAAGGCTCTGGGGCCAACGTCCTGACTTTC.

This clonotype occurred a few times. The V gene is TRBV29-1, the J gene TRBJ1-4; weak D call: TRBD1 (5 bases). Trimming took off 2 bases at V and 4 bases at J, with 8 bases between the two ends. Germline CDR1 is SQVTM and CDR2 is ANQGSEA. The CDR3 has 13 amino acids. CDR3 sequence reads: CSVETGFNEKLFF. In nucleotides, the CDR3 is TGCAGCGTTGAAACAGGATTTAATGAAAAACTGTTTTTT. The full variable domain, in which reference TRBV29-1 and TRBJ1-4 provide the parts outside the CDR3, is SAVISQKPSRDICQRGTSLTIQCQVDSQVTMMFWYRQQPGQSLTLIATANQGSEATYESGFVIDKFPISRPNLTFSTLTVSNMSPEDSSIYLCSVETGFNEKLFFGSGTQLSVL.

The gene calls are TRBV6-6 and TRBJ2-1; D not resolved. This CDR3 has 12 residues. CDR1 and CDR2 (germline): MNHNY, SVGAGI (reference sequence). Trimming cost V 0 bases and J 5 bases, with 2 bases left between them. CDR3 in DNA: TGTGCCAGCAGTTACTCGAACAATGAGCAGTTCTTC. Protein sequence: CASSYSNNEQFF.

This clonotype has at least ten counts. The chain carries TRBV5-1 and TRBJ1-1; D uncertain. The ends were cut back, 0 bases at V and 4 bases at J, with 7 bases in the middle. There are 13 residues in the CDR3. In germline, CDR1 is SGHRS, CDR2 YFSETQ. This CDR3 is CASSLDPATEAFF. For the CDR3, the DNA is TGCGCCAGCAGCTTGGATCCAGCCACTGAAGCTTTCTTT. Combining the CDR3 with reference TRBV5-1 and TRBJ1-1 gives the whole variable domain KAGVTQTPRYLIKTRGQQVTLSCSPISGHRSVSWYQQTPGQGLQFLFEYFSETQRNKGNFPGRFSGRQFSNSRSEMNVSTLELGDSALYLCASSLDPATEAFFGQGTRLTVV.

At least ten counts were recorded for this clonotype. The gene calls are TRBV11-2 and TRBJ1-6; no definite D call. The CDR3 runs to 16 residues. The V end lost 5 bases, the J end lost 2 bases, and 13 bases lay between the germline ends. CDR1 is SGHAT, CDR2 FQNNGV, per germline. The CDR3 is CASSDAVWPYNSPLHF. The CDR3 DNA reads TGTGCCAGCAGCGACGCAGTCTGGCCCTATAATTCACCCCTCCACTTT.

Details on this clonotype: At one boundary the junction diverges from the germline segment, which might be a read error. The genes are TRBV2 and TRBJ2-7; the D gene could be TRBD1 or TRBD2 (5 bases each). This CDR3 spans 11 amino acids. Germline V gene lookup returns CDR1 SNHLY and CDR2 FYNNEI. CDR3 sequence (DNA): TGTGCCAGCAGTGCACGGGACGGCCCAGACTTC. This encodes CASSARDGPDF. Full variable domain (missing parts from reference TRBV2 and TRBJ2-7): EPEVTQTPSHQVTQMGQEVILRCVPISNHLYFYWYRQILGQKVEFLVSFYNNEISEKSEIFDDQFSVERPDGSNFTLKIRSTKLEDSAMYFCASSARDGPDFGPGTRLTVT.